This T cell receptor (beta chain) was profiled in a study of blood T cell repertoires in COVID-19. Study context: Acute and convalescent COVID-19 specimens originated in the United States, Italy and Spain. The analysed material was cDNA or gDNA that came from T cells, B-cell-depleted T cells, or PBMCs.

Germline V gene lookup returns CDR1 MNHEY and CDR2 SMNVEV (reference sequence). The CDR3 sequence is 13 residues long. V shed 7 bases, J shed 4 bases, and the junction held 5 bases outside the gene matches. In the original processing: It was from reference gene primer amplification that nucleated cell counts were estimated. This table comes from immunoSEQ multiplex PCR, and its TCRdb copy is limited to in-frame clones, with some not included. V and J calls and clone size are copied from that table; D and trimming were computed from the DNA. The sample shows roughly 200,000 clones, approximately 90% of them seen only once.

The sequenced sample consisted of peripheral blood. The clonotype was recovered from a woman aged 25-40 years with active or convalescent COVID-19. The chain recombines TRBV27 with TRBJ2-5, with 8 bases matching TRBD1. CDR3 sequence (DNA): TGTGCCAGCACCGACAGGGGTGGAGAGACCCAGTACTTC. This codes for CASTDRGGETQYF.